This passage covers 23 T cell receptor beta chains from one sample sequenced in a study of T cell responses to AZD1222 COVID-19 vaccine. The table came from immunoSEQ multiplex PCR; TCRdb's copy has only in-frame clones and leaves some out. The sample yields 150,000 to 200,000 clones, more than 85% seen once. The sequencing here drew on peripheral blood, taken on day 0 of AZD1222 vaccination. Receptors were obtained from an adult in good health.

The chain has TRBV6-5 and TRBJ1-2; no definite D call. There are 12 residues in the CDR3. V was pared by 5 bases and J by 5 bases, with 9 bases between. Germline assignment: CDR1 MNHEY and CDR2 SVGAGI. The CDR3 DNA sequence: TGTGCCAGCAGTAGCCCCCCTTATGGCTACACCTTC. Translation: CASSSPPYGYTF.

The chain uses TRBV7-2 and TRBJ2-7; possible D gene TRBD1, 6 bases. The ends were cut back, 5 bases at V and 3 bases at J, with 17 bases in the middle. Germline V lookup: CDR1 SGHTA, CDR2 FQGNSA. The CDR3 length is 15 residues. CDR3 protein: CASSGRQARLYEQYF. The CDR3 nucleotides are TGTGCCAGCAGCGGCAGACAGGCCCGGCTCTACGAGCAGTACTTC.

The rearrangement links TRBV7-2 to TRBJ2-1; 9 bases align to TRBD2. In germline, CDR1 is SGHTA, CDR2 FQGNSA. The CDR3 totals 15 residues. The ends lost 1 base at V and 2 bases at J; junction bases unmatched: 0. This CDR3 is CASSLERGAYNEQFF. In DNA, the CDR3 is TGTGCCAGCAGCTTAGAGCGGGGGGCCTACAATGAGCAGTTCTTC. The full variable domain, in which reference TRBV7-2 and TRBJ2-1 provide the parts outside the CDR3, is GAGVSQSPSNKVTEKGKDVELRCDPISGHTALYWYRQSLGQGLEFLIYFQGNSAPDKSGLPSDRFSAERTGGSVSTLTIQRTQQEDSAVYLCASSLERGAYNEQFFGPGTRLTVL.

CDR3 residues: CASSQGPYEQYF. DNA of the CDR3: TGTGCCAGCTCACAGGGTCCCTACGAGCAGTACTTC. The chain is built from TRBV19 and TRBJ2-7; D may be TRBD1 (6 bases). V lost 9 bases and J lost 2, with 11 bases in between. The CDR3 covers 12 residues. Germline V CDR1 and CDR2: LNHDA, SQIVND (reference sequence). The full variable domain, rest sourced from reference TRBV19 and TRBJ2-7, is DGGITQSPKYLFRKEGQNVTLSCEQNLNHDAMYWYRQDPGQGLRLIYYSQIVNDFQKGDIAEGYSVSREKKESFPLTVTSAQKNPTAFYLCASSQGPYEQYFGPGTRLTVT.

The rearrangement uses TRBV19 and TRBJ1-6; 7 bases match TRBD1. There are 15 residues in the CDR3. Per the germline V gene, CDR1 is LNHDA and CDR2 is SQIVND (reference sequence). The V segment lost 6 bases and the J segment 4 bases; nucleotides outside the gene matches: 6. CDR3 nucleotide sequence: TGTGCCAGTAGCTCCCTGGACAGGTATAATTCACCCCTCCACTTT. Residues: CASSSLDRYNSPLHF.

This clone was detected once. The rearrangement uses TRBV14 and TRBJ1-2; 7 bases align to TRBD1. Losses at the gene ends were 5 bases for V and 0 bases for J; bases not matched to a gene: 9. The CDR3 is 16 amino acids. Germline assignment: CDR1 SGHDN and CDR2 FVKESK. CDR3 sequence: CASSFWGGTANYGYTF. The CDR3 region has the DNA TGTGCCAGCAGCTTTTGGGGCGGGACAGCTAACTATGGCTACACCTTC.

The V gene is TRBV5-4, the J gene TRBJ1-5, with 8 bases aligning to TRBD1. The CDR3 covers 15 residues. CDR1 is SGHNT, CDR2 YYREEE, per germline (reference sequence). V was pared by 1 base and J by 7 bases, with 7 bases of the junction left unmatched. Here the CDR3 reads CASSLQGAEGQPQHF. The CDR3 coding sequence is TGTGCCAGCAGCTTGCAGGGGGCGGAAGGACAGCCCCAGCATTTT.

V gene TRBV7-9 combines with J gene TRBJ1-4, with D unclear. Germline loops: CDR1 SEHNR, CDR2 FQNEAQ (reference sequence). This CDR3 contains 14 residues. V was trimmed by 2 bases and J by 8 bases, leaving 12 bases between them. The CDR3 region is CASSLMGMGEKLFF. CDR3 nucleotide sequence: TGTGCCAGCAGCTTAATGGGGATGGGGGAAAAACTGTTTTTT.

The chain has TRBV10-3 and TRBJ2-5, with TRBD1 matching 7 bases. The length of the CDR3 is 14 residues. Per germline, CDR1 ENHRY and CDR2 SYGVKD. The junction had 6 bases not matched to a gene; V was cut back by 6 bases and J by 2 bases. This CDR3 reads CAIRSSGGQETQYF. In nucleotides, the CDR3 is TGTGCCATCAGAAGCTCAGGGGGTCAAGAGACCCAGTACTTC.

This clone was detected once. The genes are TRBV4-1 and TRBJ1-1; D unresolved. V lost 0 bases and J lost 11, with 7 bases in between. The CDR3 is 11 residues long. Germline V lookup: CDR1 MGHRA, CDR2 YSYEKL. The CDR3 region is CASSQESQAFF. CDR3 nucleotide sequence: TGCGCCAGCAGCCAAGAGTCCCAGGCTTTCTTT.

J is TRBJ1-5 and V is TRBV27; D might be TRBD1 (5 bases). V was shortened by 5 bases and J by 7 bases, with 12 bases between the two germline ends. This CDR3 has 13 residues. Germline V gives CDR1 MNHEY, CDR2 SMNVEV (reference sequence). CDR3 sequence: CASSRRGDQPQHF. DNA of the CDR3: TGTGCCAGCAGTCGGAGGGGCGACCAGCCCCAGCATTTT.

This sequence joins TRBV4-1 and TRBJ1-6, with D perhaps matching TRBD1 (6 bases). In germline, CDR1 is MGHRA, CDR2 YSYEKL. The CDR3 has 17 amino acids. Trimming stripped 0 bases from V and 9 bases from J, with 18 bases between. The CDR3 DNA is TGCGCCAGCAGCCAAGAAGGGGGGACCGCCCTTGGTTCACCCCTCCACTTT. Amino acids: CASSQEGGTALGSPLHF.

This chain uses TRBV29-1 with TRBJ1-2; D not resolved. V was cut by 2 bases and J by 0 bases, with 7 bases left in between. The CDR3 sequence is 13 residues long. CDR1 is SQVTM and CDR2 is ANQGSEA in the germline V gene. The CDR3 here is CSVEKATNYGYTF. CDR3 in DNA: TGCAGCGTTGAAAAGGCAACTAACTATGGCTACACCTTC.

V is TRBV6-2 or TRBV6-3 and J is TRBJ1-6; D ambiguous. CDR1 and CDR2 (germline): MNHEY, SVGEGT. V lost 0 bases and J 8 bases, leaving 5 bases between the germline ends. This CDR3 has 13 amino acids. The CDR3 region is CASSYSWYSPLHF. CDR3 nucleotide sequence: TGTGCCAGCAGTTACTCCTGGTATTCACCCCTCCACTTT.

The chain joins TRBV5-8 to TRBJ2-1, with D maybe TRBD1 (6 bases). Germline CDR1 SGHTS, CDR2 YDEGEE. The CDR3 length is 13 residues. Trimming stripped 1 base from V and 7 bases from J, with 9 bases between. The CDR3 sequence: CASSLYRGNEQFF. The CDR3 bases are TGTGCCAGCAGCTTGTATAGGGGGAATGAGCAGTTCTTC.

The V and J genes are TRBV7-9 and TRBJ1-2; D not certain. The CDR3 contains 16 residues. CDR1 is SEHNR and CDR2 is FQNEAQ in the germline V gene (reference sequence). V lost 4 bases, J lost 4 bases, and 19 bases lay in between. For the CDR3, the DNA is TGTGCCAGCAGCTCCCCCGGACTGATCCTTTCCTATGGCTACACCTTC. The encoded protein is CASSSPGLILSYGYTF. Based on the CDR3 plus reference TRBV7-9 and TRBJ1-2, the full variable domain is DTGVSQNPRHKITKRGQNVTFRCDPISEHNRLYWYRQTLGQGPEFLTYFQNEAQLEKSRLLSDRFSAERPKGSFSTLEIQRTEQGDSAMYLCASSSPGLILSYGYTFGSGTRLTVV.

This chain connects TRBV27 to TRBJ1-5; 7 bases fit TRBD1. The trim removed 5 bases at V and 5 bases at J, leaving 9 bases unmatched. Germline CDR1 is MNHEY and CDR2 is SMNVEV (reference sequence). The CDR3 is 15 amino acids. CDR3 protein: CASSPSTGRDQPQHF. For the CDR3, the DNA is TGTGCCAGCAGTCCCTCGACAGGGAGGGATCAGCCCCAGCATTTT.

Note on this clone: Its ends do not fully match the called genes, so a read error is possible. The rearrangement joins TRBV5-4 to TRBJ1-4; possibly TRBD1 for D (5 bases). The CDR3 spans 13 residues. Germline CDR1 SGHNT, CDR2 YYREEE (reference sequence). In nucleotides, the CDR3 is TGTGCCAGCAGCTTTTTGGGGGGTGAAGAACTGTTTTTT. Its translation is CASSFLGGEELFF.

The chain links TRBV13 to TRBJ2-1, with TRBD2 identical over 9 bases. Germline trimming cut 5 bases from V and 10 bases from J; bases unmatched to any gene: 12. CDR3 size: 15 residues. CDR1 is PRHDT and CDR2 is FYEKMQ in the germline V gene (reference sequence). For the CDR3, the DNA is TGTGCCAGCAGCCCAGGGGGGACTAGCAGTTGGGAGCAGTTCTTC. Protein product: CASSPGGTSSWEQFF.

This chain links TRBV6-5 with TRBJ2-1, with D maybe TRBD1 (5 bases). Germline loops: CDR1 MNHEY, CDR2 SVGAGI. The CDR3 totals 15 residues. The V and J ends lost 2 bases and 0 bases respectively, with 8 bases between them. CDR3 region: CASSYLGASYNEQFF. CDR3 bases: TGTGCCAGCAGTTACCTAGGGGCCTCCTACAATGAGCAGTTCTTC.

This rearrangement joins TRBV4-2 to TRBJ1-2; D is unclear. The CDR3 totals 14 residues. CDR1 and CDR2 (germline): LGHNA, YNFKEQ. V shed 0 bases and J shed 8 bases, with 13 bases lying between them. The CDR3 sequence: CASSQDSAVYGYTF. For the CDR3, the DNA is TGTGCCAGCAGCCAAGATAGCGCCGTTTACGGCTACACCTTC.

The V gene is TRBV19, the J gene TRBJ1-5, with D unresolved. CDR1 is LNHDA and CDR2 is SQIVND in the germline V gene (reference sequence). CDR3 length equals 13 residues. Between the trimmed V and J ends, which lost 3 bases and 6 bases, there was a span of 9 bases. DNA of the CDR3: TGTGCCAGTAGTATGAATGGCGGTCAGCCCCAGCATTTT. Translated, it gives CASSMNGGQPQHF.

V usage is TRBV7-6 and J usage is TRBJ1-1; 9 bases line up with TRBD1. The CDR3 is 15 amino acids. With 5 bases clipped from V and 1 base from J, the junction kept 5 bases outside the gene matches. Germline CDR1 reads SGHVS; CDR2 reads FNYEAQ. CDR3 region: CASSPEGQGNTEAFF. In DNA form, the CDR3 reads TGTGCCAGCAGCCCCGAGGGACAGGGGAACACTGAAGCTTTCTTT.